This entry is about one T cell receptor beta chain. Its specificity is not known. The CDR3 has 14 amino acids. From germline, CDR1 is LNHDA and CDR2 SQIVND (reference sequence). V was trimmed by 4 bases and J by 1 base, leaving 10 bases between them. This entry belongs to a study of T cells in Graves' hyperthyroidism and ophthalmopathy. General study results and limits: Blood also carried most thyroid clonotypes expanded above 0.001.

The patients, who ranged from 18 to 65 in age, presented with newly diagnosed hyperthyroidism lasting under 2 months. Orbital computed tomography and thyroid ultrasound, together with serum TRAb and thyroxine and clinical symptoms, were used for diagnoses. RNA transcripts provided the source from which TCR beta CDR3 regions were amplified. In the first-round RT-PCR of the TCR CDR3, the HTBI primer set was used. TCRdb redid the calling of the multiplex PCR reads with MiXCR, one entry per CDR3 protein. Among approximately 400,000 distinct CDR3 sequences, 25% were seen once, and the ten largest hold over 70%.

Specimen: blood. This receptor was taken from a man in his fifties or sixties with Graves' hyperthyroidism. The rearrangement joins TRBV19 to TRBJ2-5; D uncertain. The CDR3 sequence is CASSSPDLQETQYF. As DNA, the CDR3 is TGTGCCAGTAGTAGTCCAGACCTCCAAGAGACCCAGTACTTC.